One and the same sample provided the 9 T cell receptor beta chains below, sequenced in a study of blood T cells in healthy people across ages. For the second PCR, which ran for roughly 6 to 11 cycles, a sample-barcoded 5' primer and a J-beta primer mix were used. TCRdb ran MiXCR on the 5' RACE reads and lists one entry per CDR3 protein. Among hundreds of thousands of distinct CDR3 sequences listed, 45% to 60% were seen once. The sequenced sample was blood. The receptors here all came from a woman aged 80 or over in good health.

This chain joins TRBV11-2 and TRBJ2-5, with 9 nucleotides matching TRBD1. The length of the CDR3 is 16 residues. Losses at the gene ends were 0 bases for V and 3 bases for J; bases not matched to a gene: 5. Germline CDR1 and CDR2: SGHAT and FQNNGV. The CDR3 nucleotides read TGTGCCAGCAGCTTAGAGGGGACAGGGTCAAAAGAGACCCAGTACTTC. Translating it yields CASSLEGTGSKETQYF.

The chain joins TRBV30 to TRBJ2-1; no clear D gene. CDR3 size: 11 residues. Per the germline V gene, CDR1 is GTSNPN and CDR2 is SVGIG (reference sequence). V dropped 4 bases and J dropped 7 bases, with 8 bases sitting between them. CDR3 sequence (DNA): TGTGCCTGGACCGGTGGGAATGAGCAGTTCTTC. Amino acid sequence: CAWTGGNEQFF.

CDR3 residues: CSAAGSLGQETQYF. Here the CDR3 DNA reads TGCAGTGCGGCAGGATCCCTGGGGCAAGAGACCCAGTACTTC. The rearrangement uses TRBV20-1 and TRBJ2-5; D is ambiguous. From germline, CDR1 is DFQATT and CDR2 SNEGSKA (reference sequence). Trimming left V 6 bases short and J 2 bases short, with 16 bases between. The CDR3 spans 14 residues.

This chain joins TRBV21-1 and TRBJ2-2; TRBD2, the table's D call, lacks a check against the DNA. TRBV21-1 is a pseudogene locus. The CDR3 is 16 residues long. The CDR3 coding sequence is TGTGCCAGCAGCAAAGAAAATGGGCCCGGTGCCGGGGAGCTGTTTTTT. Residues: CASSKENGPGAGELFF.

The table lists this clonotype with a few counts. The rearrangement uses TRBV3-1 and TRBJ1-2; 8 bases map to TRBD1. From germline, CDR1 is LGHDT and CDR2 YNNKEL (reference sequence). This CDR3 region has 15 residues. J was trimmed by 2 bases and V by 4 bases; bases with no gene match: 6. The CDR3 DNA is TGTGCCAGCAGCCGCGGACAGGGTGGGAACTATGGCTACACCTTC. This encodes CASSRGQGGNYGYTF.

This clonotype was observed at least ten times. The chain uses TRBV10-1 and TRBJ2-7, with D possibly matching TRBD2 (5 bases). V lost 2 bases, J lost 6 bases, and 17 bases lay in between. The CDR3 extends over 15 amino acids. Germline V gene sequence: CDR1 WNHNN, CDR2 SYGVQD (reference sequence). The CDR3 here is CASSEARIGLSEQYF. The DNA for the CDR3 is TGCGCCAGCAGTGAGGCCCGCATTGGACTCTCCGAGCAGTACTTC.

The gene calls are TRBV29-1 and TRBJ1-4; weak D call: TRBD1 (5 bases). The length of the CDR3 is 15 residues. V gave up 3 bases and J gave up 6 bases, with 17 bases separating them. Germline V CDR1 and CDR2: SQVTM, ANQGSEA. DNA of the CDR3: TGCAGCGTTGAGGTGGGACTGGGGAGAGATGAAAAACTGTTTTTT. It encodes CSVEVGLGRDEKLFF.

In the case of this clonotype: Given a much more abundant clone one base away, this may be a read error. The chain uses TRBV11-2 and TRBJ2-7; no firm D call. The length of the CDR3 is 11 residues. The germline gives CDR1 SGHAT, CDR2 FQNNGV. CDR3 sequence: CAGSHRYEQYF. For the CDR3, the DNA is TGTGCCGGCAGCCATAGATACGAGCAGTACTTC.

This clonotype was observed a few times. The CDR3, as DNA: TGCAGCGTTGTTCTAGCCTACGAGCAGTACTTC. This sequence encodes CSVVLAYEQYF. The chain joins TRBV29-1 to TRBJ2-7, with D uncertain. Trimming removed 4 bases at V and 2 bases at J, with 6 bases between. The CDR3 runs 11 residues. From germline, CDR1 is SQVTM and CDR2 ANQGSEA.